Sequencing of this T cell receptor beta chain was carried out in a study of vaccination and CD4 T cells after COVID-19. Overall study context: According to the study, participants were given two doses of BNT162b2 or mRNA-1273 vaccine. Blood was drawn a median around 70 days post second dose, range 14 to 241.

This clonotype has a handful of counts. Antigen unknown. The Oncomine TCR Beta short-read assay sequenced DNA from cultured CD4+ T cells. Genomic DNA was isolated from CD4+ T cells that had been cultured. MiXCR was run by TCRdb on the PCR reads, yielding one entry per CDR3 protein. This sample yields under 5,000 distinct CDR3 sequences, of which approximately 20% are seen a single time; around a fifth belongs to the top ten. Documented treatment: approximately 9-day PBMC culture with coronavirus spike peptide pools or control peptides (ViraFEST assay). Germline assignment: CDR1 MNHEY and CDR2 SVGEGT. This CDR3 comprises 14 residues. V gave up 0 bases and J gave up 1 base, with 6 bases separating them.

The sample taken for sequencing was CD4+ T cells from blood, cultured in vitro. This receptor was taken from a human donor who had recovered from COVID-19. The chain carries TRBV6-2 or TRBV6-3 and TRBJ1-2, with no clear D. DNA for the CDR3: TGTGCCAGCAGTTACTCAGAAGTTAACTATGGCTACACCTTC. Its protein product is CASSYSEVNYGYTF.